This record covers a single T cell receptor (beta chain). This sample stems from a study of blood T cell repertoires in COVID-19. On the study more broadly: Italy, Spain and the United States were the sources of the convalescent and acute COVID-19 samples. T cells, B-cell-depleted T cells, or PBMCs provided the cDNA or gDNA that served as material.

This CDR3 spans 13 amino acids. Trimming took off 6 bases at V and 4 bases at J, with 9 bases between the two ends. CDR1 is SNHLY and CDR2 is FYNNEI in the germline V gene. Method: immunoSEQ multiplex PCR; TCRdb's copy keeps in-frame clones and lacks some. The table records some 300,000 clones, roughly 90% of them present only once. The sequenced sample consisted of peripheral blood. The chain joins TRBV2 to TRBJ2-2; D perhaps matches TRBD1 (6 bases). The TCR was taken from a young man with active or convalescent COVID-19. The CDR3 DNA reads TGTGCCAGCAGGATACAGGGCACCGGGGAGCTGTTTTTT. It translates to CASRIQGTGELFF.